At least ten counts were recorded for the clone carrying this T cell receptor (beta chain). This CDR3 comprises 14 residues. V trimming: 6 bases; J trimming: 2 bases; junction bases outside the gene matches: 4. The V gene's germline CDR1 is SGHTA and CDR2 FQGNSA. This record comes from a study of blood T cells in healthy people across ages. Alongside a J-beta primer mix, a sample-barcoded 5' primer served in a second PCR lasting about 6 to 11 cycles. From each sample, at least 2.5 million paired-end reads containing CDR3 were obtained. One entry per CDR3 protein, called by TCRdb with MiXCR from the 5' RACE reads. Of over a million distinct CDR3 sequences listed, 35% to 55% were seen once; the top ten hold under 20%.

The source of this sequence is a woman aged 55-70 years in good health. V gene TRBV7-2 combines with J gene TRBJ1-2; TRBD1 matches at 9 bases. Sequencing input: blood. The chain's CDR3 is CASSSGQGNYGYTF. CDR3 coding DNA: TGTGCCAGCAGTTCCGGACAGGGGAACTATGGCTACACCTTC.